This TCR beta chain appears in the sequencing data of a study of blood T cell repertoires in COVID-19. Across the study: COVID-19 samples, acute and convalescent, were from the United States, Italy and Spain.

Enrolled through a virtual design, the participants were between roughly 18 and 89 years of age and came from 24 US areas. Recovery meant two consecutive negative NP/OP PCR tests, professional clearance, or resolved symptoms. Authors' processing steps: Estimated nucleated cell counts came from reference gene primer amplification. Only in-frame clones appear in the TCRdb table, and some are missing; sequencing was by immunoSEQ multiplex PCR. V and J calls plus clone size are reproduced from that table; the DNA served to infer D and trimming. The data hold roughly 260,000 clones, with 86% observed a single time. Germline V gene data show CDR1 as SGHAT and CDR2 as FQNNGV. Trimming removed 4 bases from V and 3 bases from J; junction bases left unmatched: 5. The CDR3 loop spans 14 amino acids.

The sequenced sample consisted of PBMCs or T cells enriched from blood (not recorded which). The V call is TRBV11-2, the J call TRBJ1-2, with 7 bases matching TRBD1. The clonotype was recovered from a woman between 18 and 30 years old who had recovered from COVID-19. The CDR3 bases are TGTGCCAGCAGCTGGTCAGGGGGTGACTATGGCTACACCTTC. Translated, it gives CASSWSGGDYGYTF.